A single sample is the source of the 8 T cell receptor beta chains below, sequenced in a study of beta chain features in type 1 diabetes. Expressed TCRB transcripts were sequenced, since all the RNA that had been isolated was reverse transcribed. Only in-frame clones appear in the TCRdb table, and some are missing; sequencing was by immunoSEQ multiplex PCR. The table has approximately 470,000 clones, 25% to 35% seen once. Sequenced sample: naive CD4+ T cells from blood. All receptors derive from a man aged 18 to 35 in good health.

This clone was detected only a few times. The chain combines TRBV25-1 with TRBJ2-6; the D gene is possibly TRBD2 (5 bases). Deletions cut 5 bases from V and 2 bases from J, with 10 bases between. The CDR3 extends over 15 amino acids. The germline CDR1 and CDR2 sequences are MGHDK and SYGVNS. This CDR3 is CASSNSGTGANVLTF. The CDR3 nucleotides are TGTGCCAGCAGTAACAGCGGCACTGGGGCCAACGTCCTGACTTTC.

This chain uses TRBV30 with TRBJ2-7; D may match TRBD1 or TRBD2 (5 bases each). The ends were cut back, 0 bases at V and 0 bases at J, with 18 bases in the middle. The CDR3 runs 17 residues. CDR1 and CDR2 (germline): GTSNPN, SVGIG (reference sequence). The CDR3 spells CAWSVFYMGVPSYEQYF. The CDR3, as DNA: TGTGCCTGGAGTGTATTCTATATGGGGGTCCCCTCCTACGAGCAGTACTTC.

The chain is built from TRBV15 and TRBJ2-5; D is possibly TRBD1 (6 bases). Trimming stripped 1 base from V and 3 bases from J, with 6 bases between. From germline, CDR1 is LNHNV and CDR2 YYDKDF (reference sequence). The CDR3 runs to 13 residues. As DNA, the CDR3 is TGTGCCACCAGCAGAGGGACAGAAGAGACCCAGTACTTC. Translated: CATSRGTEETQYF. Full variable domain (rest looked up from reference TRBV15 and TRBJ2-5): DAMVIQNPRYQVTQFGKPVTLSCSQTLNHNVMYWYQQKSSQAPKLLFHYYDKDFNNEADTPDNFQSRRPNTSFCFLDIRSPGLGDTAMYLCATSRGTEETQYFGPGTRLLVL.

This clone was seen a handful of times. The CDR3 is CASSPLAHKETQYF. Here the CDR3 DNA reads TGCGCCAGCAGTCCGCTAGCCCACAAAGAGACCCAGTACTTC. The chain links TRBV5-1 to TRBJ2-5, with D tentatively TRBD2 (5 bases). Germline V gene sequence: CDR1 SGHRS, CDR2 YFSETQ. Trimming removed 5 bases from V and 3 bases from J, with 14 bases in between. This CDR3 comprises 14 residues. The full variable domain, in which reference TRBV5-1 and TRBJ2-5 provide the parts outside the CDR3, is KAGVTQTPRYLIKTRGQQVTLSCSPISGHRSVSWYQQTPGQGLQFLFEYFSETQRNKGNFPGRFSGRQFSNSRSEMNVSTLELGDSALYLCASSPLAHKETQYFGPGTRLLVL.

DNA of the CDR3: TGTGCCAGCAGCTTATATCAGAACACTGAAGCTTTCTTT. Its translation: CASSLYQNTEAFF. This chain connects TRBV7-9 to TRBJ1-1; D is unclear. V was trimmed by 2 bases and J by 1 base, leaving 5 bases between them. The CDR3 is made up of 13 amino acids. Germline V gives CDR1 SEHNR, CDR2 FQNEAQ (reference sequence).

The count of this clone is one. The chain is built from TRBV9 and TRBJ1-2; perhaps TRBD1 as D (6 bases). Per germline, CDR1 SGDLS and CDR2 YYNGEE. This CDR3 contains 13 residues. Trimming removed 6 bases from V and 2 bases from J, with 11 bases in between. The CDR3 sequence is CASNRDGNYGYTF. The CDR3 nucleotides read TGTGCCAGCAACAGGGATGGGAACTATGGCTACACCTTC.

This clone was seen a handful of times. V and J are TRBV11-2 and TRBJ2-3; TRBD1 might be the D (5 bases). V gave up 4 bases and J gave up 8 bases, with 13 bases separating them. Germline-derived CDR1 and CDR2 are SGHAT and FQNNGV. The CDR3 loop spans 13 amino acids. DNA of the CDR3: TGTGCCAGCAGCTCCCCCAGGGCTCGTACGCAGTATTTT. Encoded protein: CASSSPRARTQYF.

The chain recombines TRBV4-3 with TRBJ2-5, with D perhaps matching TRBD1 (6 bases). The V end lost 2 bases, the J end lost 2 bases, and 12 bases lay between the germline ends. CDR3 size: 15 residues. CDR1 is LGHNA and CDR2 is YSLEER in the germline V gene. CDR3 DNA: TGCGCCAGCAGCCAAACCGGGACACCACAAGAGACCCAGTACTTC. It is translated as CASSQTGTPQETQYF.